The 6 T cell receptor beta chains below come from one sample, sequenced in a study of blood T cells in healthy people across ages. A J-beta primer mix and a sample-barcoded 5' primer were used in a second PCR of about 7 to 12 cycles. MiXCR, run by TCRdb on the 5' RACE reads, gives a single entry per CDR3 protein. The sample records some 900,000 distinct CDR3 sequences, 45% to 50% being singletons. Material: blood. The receptor source for this set is a man aged 25 to 40 in good health.

This clonotype was recorded many times. The rearrangement uses TRBV5-1 and TRBJ1-2, with 7 positions matching TRBD1. V gave up 1 base and J gave up 5 bases; unmatched junction bases: 8. Germline V lookup: CDR1 SGHRS, CDR2 YFSETQ. The CDR3 totals 15 residues. The CDR3 DNA follows: TGCGCCAGCAGCTTGAGTTGGGACAGTCTTTATGGCTACACCTTC. The encoded protein is CASSLSWDSLYGYTF.

Comment on this clonotype: One end of the junction fails to match germline, which may point to a read error. The genes are TRBV7-2 and TRBJ2-7; 8 bases are shared with TRBD2. The V gene's germline CDR1 is SGHTA and CDR2 FQGNSA. The CDR3 contains 16 residues. The CDR3 here is CASSLEAGVRSYEQYF. CDR3 sequence (DNA): TGTGCCAGCAGTTTAGAAGCGGGGGTGCGCTCCTACGAGCAGTACTTC.

V gene TRBV9 combines with J gene TRBJ2-1; possibly TRBD2 for D (5 bases). This CDR3 spans 14 amino acids. V dropped 0 bases and J dropped 13 bases, with 17 bases sitting between them. The germline V gene encodes CDR1 SGDLS and CDR2 YYNGEE. The DNA for the CDR3 is TGTGCCAGCAGCGTAGGCAGCAAGAGGGAGACCCAGTTCTTC. It encodes CASSVGSKRETQFF.

The rearrangement joins TRBV11-3 to TRBJ2-5, with 9 positions matching TRBD1. This CDR3 is built from 13 residues. Losses at the gene ends were 7 bases for V and 5 bases for J; bases not matched to a gene: 5. The germline CDR1 and CDR2 sequences are SGHNT and YENEEA. The CDR3 bases are TGTGCCAGCATGGAGGGGACAGGGGAGACCCAGTACTTC. Translating it yields CASMEGTGETQYF.

This clonotype has more than one count but fewer than ten. The chain recombines TRBV29-1 with TRBJ2-7; D possibly corresponds to TRBD2 (5 bases). V lost 4 bases, J lost 2 bases, and 12 bases lay in between. Germline assignment: CDR1 SQVTM and CDR2 ANQGSEA. The CDR3 spans 13 residues. The DNA for the CDR3 is TGCAGCGTTGTACCGACCGGGGCCTACGAGCAGTACTTC. It is translated as CSVVPTGAYEQYF.

The chain combines TRBV5-5 with TRBJ2-3; TRBD1 agrees at 8 bases. V trimming: 4 bases; J trimming: 4 bases; junction bases outside the gene matches: 11. This CDR3 is built from 16 residues. The V gene's germline CDR1 is SGHKS and CDR2 YYEKEE (reference sequence). CDR3 DNA sequence: TGTGCCAGCAGCCCCCGGGACGCCAGGGGGCCAGATACGCAGTATTTT. The encoded protein is CASSPRDARGPDTQYF.